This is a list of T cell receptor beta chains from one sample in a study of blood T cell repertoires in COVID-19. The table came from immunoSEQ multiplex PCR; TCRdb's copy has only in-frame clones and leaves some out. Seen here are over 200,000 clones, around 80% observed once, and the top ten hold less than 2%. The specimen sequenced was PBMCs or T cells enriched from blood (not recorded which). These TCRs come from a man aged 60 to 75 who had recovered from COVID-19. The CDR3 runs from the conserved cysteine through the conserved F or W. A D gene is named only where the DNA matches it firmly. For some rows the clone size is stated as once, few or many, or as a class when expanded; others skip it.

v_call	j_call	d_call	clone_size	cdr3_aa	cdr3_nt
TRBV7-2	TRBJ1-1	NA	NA	CASSSMVGVFTEAFF	TGTGCCAGCAGCTCAATGGTAGGGGTTTTCACTGAAGCTTTCTTT
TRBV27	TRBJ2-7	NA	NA	CASSLISPGNRWAPSYEQYF	TGTGCCAGCAGTTTGATTAGTCCAGGGAATCGCTGGGCCCCTTCCTACGAGCAGTACTTC
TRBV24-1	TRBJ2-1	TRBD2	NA	CATSDKQGTSGGFNEQFF	TGTGCCACCAGTGATAAACAAGGGACTAGCGGGGGTTTCAATGAGCAGTTCTTC
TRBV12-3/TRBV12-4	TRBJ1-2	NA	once	CASSLDRLSGYTF	TGTGCCAGCAGTTTAGACAGGTTAAGCGGCTACACCTTC
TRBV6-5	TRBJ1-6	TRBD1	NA	CASSYWDRVDSPLHF	TGTGCCAGCAGTTACTGGGACAGGGTTGACTCACCCCTCCACTTT
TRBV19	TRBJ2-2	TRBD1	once	CASNPGQGSTGELFF	TGTGCCAGTAATCCGGGACAGGGATCCACCGGGGAGCTGTTTTTT
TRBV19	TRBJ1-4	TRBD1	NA	CASYGQGSEKLFF	TGTGCCAGTTACGGACAGGGTTCTGAAAAACTGTTTTTT
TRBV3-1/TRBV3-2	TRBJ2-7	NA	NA	CASSQVGREGSSEQYF	TGTGCCAGCAGCCAAGTAGGTAGAGAGGGTTCCTCAGAGCAGTACTTC
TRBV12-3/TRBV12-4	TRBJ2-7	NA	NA	CASAVDNYEQYF	TGTGCCAGCGCGGTGGACAACTACGAGCAGTACTTC
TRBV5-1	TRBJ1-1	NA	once	CASSPAGAGLNTEAFF	TGCGCCAGCAGCCCTGCTGGGGCAGGGCTGAACACTGAAGCTTTCTTT
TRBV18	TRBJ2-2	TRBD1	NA	CASSPGQDNTGELFF	TGTGCCAGCTCTCCGGGACAGGATAACACCGGGGAGCTGTTTTTT
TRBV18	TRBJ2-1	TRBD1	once	CASSPPRGRNEQFF	TGTGCCAGCTCACCACCAAGGGGGCGAAATGAGCAGTTCTTC
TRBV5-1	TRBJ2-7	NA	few	CASSGPTPYEQYF	TGCGCCAGCAGCGGGCCAACCCCCTACGAGCAGTACTTC
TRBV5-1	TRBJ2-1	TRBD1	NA	CASSLRVDRGMANEQFF	TGCGCCAGCAGCCTACGAGTGGACAGGGGGATGGCAAATGAGCAGTTCTTC
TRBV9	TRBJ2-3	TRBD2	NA	CASGPSGSSTDTQYF	TGTGCCAGTGGGCCTAGCGGGTCTAGCACAGATACGCAGTATTTT
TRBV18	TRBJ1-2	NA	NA	CASSVARAEVYGYTF	TGTGCCAGCTCAGTTGCGAGGGCTGAGGTCTATGGCTACACCTTC
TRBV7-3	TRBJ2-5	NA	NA	CASSYHREETQYF	TGTGCCAGCAGCTACCACAGGGAAGAGACCCAGTACTTC
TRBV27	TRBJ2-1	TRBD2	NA	CASSTRASGDNEQFF	TGTGCCAGCAGCACCCGGGCTAGCGGGGACAATGAGCAGTTCTTC
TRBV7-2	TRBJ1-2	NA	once	CASSLAGARGYTF	TGTGCCAGCAGCTTAGCAGGGGCGCGTGGCTACACCTTC
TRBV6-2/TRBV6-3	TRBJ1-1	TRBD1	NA	CASSLEGTGRDTEAFF	TGTGCCAGCAGTTTAGAGGGGACAGGGAGGGACACTGAAGCTTTCTTT
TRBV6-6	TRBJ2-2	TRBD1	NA	CASSRDRGTGELFF	TGTGCCAGCAGCAGGGACAGGGGCACCGGGGAGCTGTTTTTT
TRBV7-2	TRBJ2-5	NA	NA	CASSLVAGSQETQYF	TGTGCCAGCAGCTTAGTGGCAGGATCCCAAGAGACCCAGTACTTC
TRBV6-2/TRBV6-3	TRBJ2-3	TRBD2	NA	CASSYSGGGAFTQYF	TGTGCCAGCAGTTACTCAGGCGGGGGGGCGTTTACGCAGTATTTT
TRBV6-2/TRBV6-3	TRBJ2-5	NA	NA	CASSYPEEVETQYF	TGTGCCAGCAGTTACCCCGAGGAGGTTGAGACCCAGTACTTC
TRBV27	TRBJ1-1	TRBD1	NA	CASSLRQGHTEAFF	TGTGCCAGCAGTTTAAGACAGGGGCACACTGAAGCTTTCTTT
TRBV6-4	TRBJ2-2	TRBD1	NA	CASSRTGGPITGELFF	TGTGCCAGCAGTAGAACAGGGGGCCCTATCACCGGGGAGCTGTTTTTT
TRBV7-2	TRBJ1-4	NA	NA	CASSPGEAGEGWSNEKLFF	TGTGCCAGCAGCCCTGGGGAGGCGGGGGAAGGGTGGTCTAATGAAAAACTGTTTTTT
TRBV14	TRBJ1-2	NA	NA	CASSPPGHGGYTF	TGTGCCAGCAGCCCCCCGGGACATGGGGGCTACACCTTC
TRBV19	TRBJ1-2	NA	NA	CASSIASYGGGYTF	TGTGCCAGTAGTATAGCGAGCTATGGAGGGGGCTACACCTTC
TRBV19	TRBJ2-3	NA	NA	CASSVVTSTDTQYF	TGTGCCAGTAGTGTCGTGACTAGCACAGATACGCAGTATTTT
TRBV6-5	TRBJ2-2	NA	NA	CASKFDRTNTGELFF	TGTGCCAGCAAATTCGACAGGACGAACACCGGGGAGCTGTTTTTT
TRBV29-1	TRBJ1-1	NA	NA	CSVSREGNTEAFF	TGCAGCGTCTCCAGGGAGGGGAACACTGAAGCTTTCTTT
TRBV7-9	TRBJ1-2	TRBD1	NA	CASRRDSSGLYGYTF	TGTGCCAGCAGGAGGGACAGCTCCGGCTTATATGGCTACACCTTC
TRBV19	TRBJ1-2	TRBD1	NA	CASSRQGPTYGYTF	TGTGCCAGTAGCCGACAGGGACCCACCTATGGCTACACCTTC
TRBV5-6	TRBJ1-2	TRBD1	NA	CASSLRTGVNYGYTF	TGTGCCAGCAGCTTGAGGACAGGGGTAAACTATGGCTACACCTTC
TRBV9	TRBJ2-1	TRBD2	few	CASSPRLPSGGENEQFF	TGTGCCAGCAGCCCCAGACTTCCAAGCGGGGGCGAAAATGAGCAGTTCTTC
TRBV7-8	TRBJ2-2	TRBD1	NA	CASSPLWGQIANTGELFF	TGTGCCAGCAGTCCACTATGGGGACAGATCGCGAACACCGGGGAGCTGTTTTTT
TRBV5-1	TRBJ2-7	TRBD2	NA	CASSRTSGQYEQYF	TGCGCCAGCAGCCGGACTAGCGGGCAGTACGAGCAGTACTTC
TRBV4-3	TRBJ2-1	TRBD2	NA	CASSQAISGGYNEQFF	TGCGCCAGCAGCCAAGCCATTAGCGGGGGATACAATGAGCAGTTCTTC
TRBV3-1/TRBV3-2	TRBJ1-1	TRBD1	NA	CASSSQTGATEAFF	TGTGCCAGCAGCTCGCAGACAGGGGCCACTGAAGCTTTCTTT
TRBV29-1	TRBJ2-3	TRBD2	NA	CSVSPAGGPTDTQYF	TGCAGCGTTTCTCCCGCGGGGGGGCCTACAGATACGCAGTATTTT
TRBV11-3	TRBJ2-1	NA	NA	CASTGQGQGAINEQFF	TGTGCCAGCACCGGCCAGGGGCAGGGAGCAATCAATGAGCAGTTCTTC
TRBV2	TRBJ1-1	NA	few	CASRADGNTEAFF	TGTGCCAGCAGAGCGGACGGGAACACTGAAGCTTTCTTT
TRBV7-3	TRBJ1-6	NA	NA	CASSLISGASSPLHF	TGTGCCAGCAGCTTAATATCTGGGGCGAGTTCACCCCTCCACTTT
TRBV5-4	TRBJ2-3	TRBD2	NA	CASSLGTSGGSTDTQYF	TGTGCCAGCAGCTTAGGGACTAGCGGGGGTAGCACAGATACGCAGTATTTT
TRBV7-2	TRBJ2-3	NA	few	CASSQTGEITDTQYF	TGTGCCAGCAGCCAAACCGGGGAGATCACAGATACGCAGTATTTT
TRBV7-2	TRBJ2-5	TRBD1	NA	CASTQGTEETQYF	TGTGCCAGCACCCAAGGGACAGAAGAGACCCAGTACTTC
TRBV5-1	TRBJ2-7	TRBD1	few	CASSWTGDYEQYF	TGCGCCAGCAGCTGGACAGGAGACTACGAGCAGTACTTC
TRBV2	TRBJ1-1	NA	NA	CASRDQGMNTEAFF	TGTGCCAGCAGAGACCAGGGAATGAACACTGAAGCTTTCTTT
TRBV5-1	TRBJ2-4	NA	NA	CASSLELGSLTYF	TGCGCCAGCAGCTTGGAGTTAGGTAGCTTAACGTACTTC
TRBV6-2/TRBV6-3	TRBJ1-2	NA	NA	CASTPRRYQEGGYTF	TGTGCCAGCACCCCCCGGAGGTATCAGGAAGGGGGCTACACCTTC
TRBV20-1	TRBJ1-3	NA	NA	CSASSGVTGNTIYF	TGCAGTGCTAGTTCAGGGGTAACTGGAAACACCATATATTTT
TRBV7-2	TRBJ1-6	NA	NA	CASSLNQNYNSPLHF	TGTGCCAGCAGCTTAAACCAGAACTATAATTCACCCCTCCACTTT
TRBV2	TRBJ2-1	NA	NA	CASSVSLFSYNEQFF	TGTGCCAGCAGTGTTTCACTCTTCTCCTACAATGAGCAGTTCTTC
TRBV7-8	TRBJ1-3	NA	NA	CASSAATVSGNTIYF	TGTGCCAGCAGCGCCGCGACTGTCTCTGGAAACACCATATATTTT
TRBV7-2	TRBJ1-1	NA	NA	CASSLEFQATNTEAFF	TGTGCCAGCAGCTTAGAGTTTCAGGCAACGAACACTGAAGCTTTCTTT
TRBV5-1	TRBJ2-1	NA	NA	CASSLDAGVGHNEQFF	TGCGCCAGCAGCTTGGATGCAGGGGTGGGGCACAATGAGCAGTTCTTC
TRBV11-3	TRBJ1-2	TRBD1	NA	CASSLDLSGTGNGYTF	TGTGCCAGCAGCTTAGATCTGTCCGGGACAGGGAATGGCTACACCTTC
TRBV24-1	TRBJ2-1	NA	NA	CATSGNRVLYNEQFF	TGTGCCACCAGTGGAAACAGGGTCCTCTACAATGAGCAGTTCTTC